This is a list of T cell receptor beta chains from one sample in a study of blood T cell repertoires in COVID-19. Sequenced by immunoSEQ multiplex PCR; TCRdb stores in-frame clones only, minus some. The table has roughly 160,000 clones, roughly 86% seen once. The specimen sequenced was peripheral blood. Source of these receptors: a man aged 55 to 70 with COVID-19, enrolled during active disease. Both conserved end residues are part of each CDR3. Each record gives: D gene, J gene, clone size, V gene, CDR3 protein, CDR3 DNA. D genes are given only for firm matches. Some rows mark clone size as missing; the rest say once, few, many or name a class of expanded clone.

D: TRBD1; J: TRBJ1-2; size: NA; V: TRBV29-1; CDR3: CSVESFLGQENGYTF; DNA: TGCAGCGTTGAGAGCTTCCTCGGACAGGAGAATGGCTACACCTTC
D: NA; J: TRBJ2-3; size: NA; V: TRBV3-1/TRBV3-2; CDR3: CASSPTTFRTDTQYF; DNA: TGTGCCAGCAGCCCTACCACTTTCAGGACAGATACGCAGTATTTT
D: NA; J: TRBJ1-5; size: once; V: TRBV6-5; CDR3: CASSYSRGASQPQHF; DNA: TGTGCCAGCAGTTACTCCCGGGGGGCGAGTCAGCCCCAGCATTTT
D: NA; J: TRBJ1-2; size: NA; V: TRBV4-3; CDR3: CASSQDWSYYGYTF; DNA: TGCGCCAGCAGCCAAGATTGGAGTTACTATGGCTACACCTTC
D: NA; J: TRBJ2-7; size: NA; V: TRBV4-1; CDR3: CASSQAAGVGYEQYF; DNA: TGCGCCAGCAGCCAAGCCGCAGGGGTCGGCTACGAGCAGTACTTC
D: NA; J: TRBJ2-3; size: NA; V: TRBV6-2/TRBV6-3; CDR3: CASSYGAVSTDTQYF; DNA: TGTGCCAGCAGTTACGGGGCAGTAAGCACAGATACGCAGTATTTT
D: NA; J: TRBJ2-4; size: NA; V: TRBV6-2/TRBV6-3; CDR3: CASSGEAKNIQYF; DNA: TGTGCCAGCAGCGGGGAGGCCAAAAACATTCAGTACTTC
D: TRBD1; J: TRBJ1-6; size: NA; V: TRBV4-3; CDR3: CASSQIDIGQGHVNSPLHF; DNA: TGCGCCAGCAGCCAAATTGACATAGGACAGGGGCATGTTAATTCACCCCTCCACTTT
D: NA; J: TRBJ2-3; size: NA; V: TRBV6-2/TRBV6-3; CDR3: CASSYFQVMMDTQYF; DNA: TGTGCCAGCAGTTACTTTCAGGTTATGATGGATACGCAGTATTTT
D: NA; J: TRBJ1-5; size: NA; V: TRBV19; CDR3: CASSITGHLNQPQHF; DNA: TGTGCCAGTAGTATTACCGGACACCTCAATCAGCCCCAGCATTTT
D: TRBD1; J: TRBJ2-7; size: once; V: TRBV3-1/TRBV3-2; CDR3: CASSLDPGQGREQYF; DNA: TGTGCCAGCAGCCTAGATCCGGGACAGGGGCGCGAGCAGTACTTC
D: TRBD2; J: TRBJ2-1; size: NA; V: TRBV6-6; CDR3: CASSSSGLAGGNEQFF; DNA: TGTGCCAGCAGTTCATCGGGACTAGCGGGGGGGAATGAGCAGTTCTTC
D: TRBD1; J: TRBJ1-2; size: NA; V: TRBV24-1; CDR3: CATSDSGQGARGYTF; DNA: TGTGCCACCAGTGATTCGGGACAGGGGGCGCGGGGCTACACCTTC
D: NA; J: TRBJ1-2; size: NA; V: TRBV7-2; CDR3: CASSLGDSPPYGYTF; DNA: TGTGCCAGCAGCTTAGGGGACTCGCCCCCCTATGGCTACACCTTC
D: NA; J: TRBJ1-6; size: NA; V: TRBV11-3; CDR3: CASSLVRGSPLHF; DNA: TGTGCCAGCAGCTTAGTAAGGGGTTCACCCCTCCACTTT
D: TRBD1; J: TRBJ1-4; size: NA; V: TRBV24-1; CDR3: CATSDPTGGREKLFF; DNA: TGTGCCACCAGTGATCCGACAGGGGGTCGTGAAAAACTGTTTTTT
D: TRBD1; J: TRBJ1-4; size: NA; V: TRBV30; CDR3: CAWSPRTGEKLFF; DNA: TGTGCCTGGAGTCCAAGGACAGGGGAAAAACTGTTTTTT
D: TRBD2; J: TRBJ2-3; size: NA; V: TRBV10-1; CDR3: CASSELLAGGPQATDTQYF; DNA: TGCGCCAGCAGTGAGTTGCTAGCGGGGGGGCCGCAGGCGACAGATACGCAGTATTTT
D: TRBD1; J: TRBJ2-5; size: NA; V: TRBV12-5; CDR3: CASGRRQGSQETQYF; DNA: TGTGCTAGTGGCCGGAGACAGGGAAGTCAAGAGACCCAGTACTTC
D: TRBD2; J: TRBJ2-3; size: NA; V: TRBV3-1/TRBV3-2; CDR3: CASSKRGGTDTQYF; DNA: TGTGCCAGCAGCAAACGGGGGGGCACAGATACGCAGTATTTT
D: NA; J: TRBJ1-5; size: once; V: TRBV28; CDR3: CASSPVRVGGQPQHF; DNA: TGTGCCAGCAGTCCAGTCCGGGTAGGCGGCCAGCCCCAGCATTTT
D: TRBD2; J: TRBJ2-2; size: NA; V: TRBV27; CDR3: CASSLYAASGNTGELFF; DNA: TGTGCCAGCAGTTTATACGCGGCTAGCGGGAACACCGGGGAGCTGTTTTTT
D: NA; J: TRBJ1-3; size: NA; V: TRBV5-4; CDR3: CASSLEAIGQSSGNTIYF; DNA: TGTGCCAGCAGCTTGGAGGCTATTGGGCAGAGCTCTGGAAACACCATATATTTT
D: NA; J: TRBJ1-1; size: NA; V: TRBV7-2; CDR3: CASRGRVNTEAFF; DNA: TGTGCCAGCAGGGGCAGGGTTAACACTGAAGCTTTCTTT
D: NA; J: TRBJ1-1; size: NA; V: TRBV5-1; CDR3: CASSLGLMNTEAFF; DNA: TGCGCCAGCAGCTTGGGACTGATGAACACTGAAGCTTTCTTT
D: TRBD2; J: TRBJ2-3; size: NA; V: TRBV7-2; CDR3: CASSLNSGGLSTDTQYF; DNA: TGTGCCAGCAGCTTAAACAGCGGGGGACTAAGCACAGATACGCAGTATTTT
D: TRBD1; J: TRBJ2-5; size: NA; V: TRBV7-7; CDR3: CASSSRQGVETQYF; DNA: TGTGCTAGCAGCTCGAGACAGGGTGTGGAGACCCAGTACTTC
D: TRBD1; J: TRBJ1-5; size: NA; V: TRBV10-3; CDR3: CAIRADRDHQPQHF; DNA: TGTGCCATCAGGGCCGACAGGGACCATCAGCCCCAGCATTTT
D: TRBD2; J: TRBJ2-5; size: NA; V: TRBV2; CDR3: CASSVLAGLGETQYF; DNA: TGTGCCAGCAGTGTCCTAGCGGGGTTAGGTGAGACCCAGTACTTC
D: TRBD2; J: TRBJ2-7; size: NA; V: TRBV6-2/TRBV6-3; CDR3: CASSYSTSGGTLYEQYF; DNA: TGTGCCAGCAGTTACTCAACTAGCGGGGGTACCCTTTACGAGCAGTACTTC
D: NA; J: TRBJ2-5; size: once; V: TRBV10-3; CDR3: CAISEGVGGRSGETQYF; DNA: TGTGCCATCAGTGAGGGTGTGGGGGGGCGATCTGGAGAGACCCAGTACTTC
D: TRBD2; J: TRBJ2-3; size: NA; V: TRBV3-1/TRBV3-2; CDR3: CASSPASGGSTDTQYF; DNA: TGTGCCAGCAGCCCTGCGTCGGGAGGGAGCACAGATACGCAGTATTTT
D: NA; J: TRBJ2-7; size: once; V: TRBV9; CDR3: CASSVGTGSSYEQYF; DNA: TGTGCCAGCAGCGTAGGAACAGGGAGCTCCTACGAGCAGTACTTC
D: TRBD2; J: TRBJ2-3; size: NA; V: TRBV19; CDR3: CASSWGGPSTDTQYF; DNA: TGTGCCAGTAGTTGGGGGGGACCTAGCACAGATACGCAGTATTTT
D: TRBD1; J: TRBJ2-7; size: NA; V: TRBV6-4; CDR3: CASSDSVDRGSLAAYEQYF; DNA: TGTGCCAGCAGTGACTCCGTGGACAGGGGGTCCCTCGCTGCCTACGAGCAGTACTTC
D: TRBD1; J: TRBJ1-6; size: few; V: TRBV11-2; CDR3: CASSSGQVTSPLHF; DNA: TGTGCCAGCAGCTCGGGACAGGTCACCTCACCCCTCCACTTT
D: NA; J: TRBJ2-1; size: NA; V: TRBV18; CDR3: CASSQAPSSYNEQFF; DNA: TGTGCCAGCTCCCAAGCCCCGAGCTCCTACAATGAGCAGTTCTTC
D: NA; J: TRBJ1-1; size: NA; V: TRBV19; CDR3: CASRLKWALNTEAFF; DNA: TGTGCCAGTAGGTTAAAGTGGGCCTTGAACACTGAAGCTTTCTTT
D: NA; J: TRBJ2-7; size: NA; V: TRBV5-1; CDR3: CASSLATSEGYEQYF; DNA: TGCGCCAGCAGCTTGGCTACCTCCGAGGGCTACGAGCAGTACTTC
D: NA; J: TRBJ1-1; size: once; V: TRBV3-1/TRBV3-2; CDR3: CASRPSRQGNEAFF; DNA: TGTGCCAGCAGACCAAGTCGTCAGGGGAATGAAGCTTTCTTT
D: TRBD1; J: TRBJ2-3; size: NA; V: TRBV6-4; CDR3: CASRKQGAADTQYF; DNA: TGTGCCAGCAGGAAACAGGGGGCAGCAGATACGCAGTATTTT
D: TRBD2; J: TRBJ2-3; size: NA; V: TRBV6-5; CDR3: CASSYRLGLGDTQYF; DNA: TGTGCCAGCAGTTACAGGCTGGGACTAGGAGATACGCAGTATTTT
D: NA; J: TRBJ2-2; size: NA; V: TRBV6-2/TRBV6-3; CDR3: CASSSGGSNTGELFF; DNA: TGTGCCAGCAGCTCAGGGGGGTCGAACACCGGGGAGCTGTTTTTT
D: TRBD1; J: TRBJ1-2; size: NA; V: TRBV7-3; CDR3: CASSLDRTGLGYTF; DNA: TGTGCCAGCAGCTTAGACCGGACAGGGCTTGGCTACACCTTC
D: TRBD1; J: TRBJ1-1; size: NA; V: TRBV4-1; CDR3: CASSQVDRDSFMNTEAFF; DNA: TGCGCCAGCAGCCAAGTAGATCGGGACAGTTTCATGAACACTGAAGCTTTCTTT
D: TRBD1; J: TRBJ2-3; size: NA; V: TRBV5-1; CDR3: CASSIGQGVTDTQYF; DNA: TGCGCCAGCAGCATAGGACAGGGAGTAACAGATACGCAGTATTTT
D: NA; J: TRBJ2-5; size: NA; V: TRBV11-2; CDR3: CASSLDPPSGKETQYF; DNA: TGTGCCAGCAGCTTAGACCCCCCCTCGGGTAAAGAGACCCAGTACTTC
D: TRBD1; J: TRBJ2-1; size: NA; V: TRBV2; CDR3: CASRGTASSYNEQFF; DNA: TGTGCCAGCAGAGGGACAGCCAGCTCCTACAATGAGCAGTTCTTC
D: TRBD1; J: TRBJ1-2; size: NA; V: TRBV7-2; CDR3: CASSVGTGVFDYGYTF; DNA: TGTGCCAGCAGCGTCGGGACAGGCGTTTTTGACTATGGCTACACCTTC
D: TRBD1; J: TRBJ1-1; size: NA; V: TRBV27; CDR3: CASSYDRGSAEAFF; DNA: TGTGCCAGCAGTTATGACAGGGGGTCCGCTGAAGCTTTCTTT
D: TRBD1; J: TRBJ1-3; size: NA; V: TRBV3-1/TRBV3-2; CDR3: CASSLTGDSGNTIYF; DNA: TGTGCCAGCAGCCTGACAGGGGACTCTGGAAACACCATATATTTT
D: NA; J: TRBJ1-2; size: NA; V: TRBV19; CDR3: CASSTQGPDYGYTF; DNA: TGTGCCAGTAGTACGCAGGGCCCCGACTATGGCTACACCTTC
D: TRBD1; J: TRBJ2-7; size: NA; V: TRBV6-5; CDR3: CASSSTGSREQYF; DNA: TGTGCCAGCAGTTCGACAGGGTCACGAGAGCAGTACTTC
D: NA; J: TRBJ1-4; size: NA; V: TRBV21-1; CDR3: CASSKKQGATNEKLFF; DNA: TGTGCCAGCAGCAAAAAACAGGGGGCGACTAATGAAAAACTGTTTTTT